This T cell receptor (beta chain) derives from a study of blood T cells in healthy people across ages. For this clonotype: One junction end does not reproduce the germline sequence, and a read error may be involved.

The CDR3 runs to 15 residues. In germline, CDR1 is MNHEY, CDR2 SVGAGI. Primed by a sample-barcoded 5' primer and a J-beta primer mix, a second PCR proceeded for 7 to 11 cycles. One entry per CDR3 protein, called by TCRdb with MiXCR from the 5' RACE reads. The sample records fewer than 1,200,000 distinct CDR3 sequences, under 30% being singletons. The same sample was also used in a study of T cells of mothers and their children.

V is TRBV6-5 and J is TRBJ2-1; tentatively, D is TRBD2 (6 bases). The source of this sequence is a girl aged 2-9 years in good health. Sequencing was carried out using blood. The CDR3 region is CASSYGAGSYNEQFF. CDR3 in DNA: TGTGCCAGCAGTTACGGCGCGGGATCCTACAATGAACAGTTCTTC.